Presented here are 30 T cell receptor beta chains from one specimen sequenced in a study of blood T cell repertoires in COVID-19. Using immunoSEQ multiplex PCR, the repertoire was profiled, and TCRdb retains in-frame clones only, with some absent. Of about 170,000 clones listed, around 83% are singletons. Sequencing used peripheral blood. The receptors here all came from a woman aged 70 to 79 who had recovered from COVID-19.

The chain recombines TRBV18 with TRBJ2-2, with D maybe TRBD2 (5 bases). Germline V lookup: CDR1 KGHSH, CDR2 LQKENI. This CDR3 has 15 residues. V was shortened by 3 bases and J by 5 bases, with 13 bases between the two germline ends. The CDR3 region has the DNA TGTGCCAGCTCACCCCGTCCGCCGGGGACCGGGGAGCTGTTTTTT. Protein: CASSPRPPGTGELFF.

The chain combines TRBV6-9 with TRBJ2-2; 15 nucleotides match TRBD2. The CDR3 is 18 residues long. J was trimmed by 6 bases and V by 5 bases; bases with no gene match: 10. CDR1 and CDR2 from the germline V gene are MNHGY and SVAAGI. The CDR3 region has the DNA TGTGCCAGCAGTCCTAGGACTAGCGGGAGGGGGGGCCCCGGGGAGCTGTTTTTT. Residues: CASSPRTSGRGGPGELFF.

DNA of the CDR3: TGTGCCAGCAGCCCCTTGGGCAGTTCAGTCTATGGCTACACCTTC. It encodes CASSPLGSSVYGYTF. V gene TRBV7-8 combines with J gene TRBJ1-2; D unresolved. This CDR3 region has 15 residues. In germline, CDR1 is SGHVS, CDR2 FQNEAQ. V lost 5 bases to trimming and J lost 4 bases, with 17 bases between them.

V and J are TRBV30 and TRBJ2-1; D might be TRBD2 (6 bases). The CDR3 is made up of 14 amino acids. Germline assignment: CDR1 GTSNPN and CDR2 SVGIG (reference sequence). The V end lost 0 bases, the J end lost 8 bases, and 14 bases lay between the germline ends. The CDR3 sequence is CAWSVGGSGYEQFF. CDR3 in DNA: TGTGCCTGGAGTGTAGGTGGGAGCGGGTATGAGCAGTTCTTC.

The chain employs TRBV27 and TRBJ2-7, with TRBD1 as a possible D gene (5 bases). Germline CDR1 is MNHEY and CDR2 is SMNVEV (reference sequence). V was trimmed by 1 base and J by 12 bases, leaving 13 bases between them. This CDR3 spans 12 amino acids. The CDR3 loop reads CASSLWGRLRYF. CDR3 nucleotides: TGTGCCAGCAGTTTATGGGGCAGGTTGCGGTACTTC.

The rearrangement joins TRBV6-5 to TRBJ1-2, with D possibly TRBD1 on 5 matching bases. V shed 8 bases and J shed 0 bases, with 13 bases lying between them. This CDR3 region has 14 residues. Germline lookup yields CDR1 MNHEY and CDR2 SVGAGI. As DNA, the CDR3 is TGTGCCAGCCATCGGGGGGTCCCTAACTATGGCTACACCTTC. Encoded protein: CASHRGVPNYGYTF.

The J gene is TRBJ1-4, the V gene TRBV30; a possible D gene is TRBD1 (5 bases). The CDR3 length is 14 residues. Germline V CDR1 and CDR2: GTSNPN, SVGIG (reference sequence). The V end was cut by 8 bases, the J end by 4 bases, with 17 bases between. DNA for the CDR3: TGTGCCGGAAGCGGGAGGGGTTATAATGAAAAACTGTTTTTT. This encodes CAGSGRGYNEKLFF.

The chain links TRBV27 to TRBJ2-7, with 11 nucleotides matching TRBD2. The CDR3 runs 18 residues. CDR1 is MNHEY, CDR2 SMNVEV, per germline (reference sequence). The trim removed 3 bases at V and 5 bases at J, leaving 15 bases unmatched. This CDR3 reads CASSFANPDSGRADEQYF. In DNA form, the CDR3 reads TGTGCCAGCAGTTTCGCAAACCCCGATAGCGGGAGGGCGGACGAGCAGTACTTC.

The V call is TRBV18, the J call TRBJ2-3; possible D gene TRBD2, 6 bases. This CDR3 contains 15 residues. Deletions cut 2 bases from V and 6 bases from J, with 15 bases between. Germline CDR1 and CDR2: KGHSH and LQKENI. The CDR3 sequence is CASSPRVQAGDTQYF. The CDR3 nucleotides read TGTGCCAGCTCACCAAGAGTGCAGGCGGGGGATACGCAGTATTTT.

In the case of this clone: Possible read error: a much larger clone is one base away. V gene TRBV9 combines with J gene TRBJ2-3; D is unclear. This CDR3 has 12 residues. Between the trimmed V and J ends, which lost 4 bases and 0 bases, there was a span of 3 bases. From germline, CDR1 is SGDLS and CDR2 YYNGEE. The CDR3 protein is CASSRSTDTQYF. In DNA, the CDR3 is TGTGCCAGCAGCCGTAGCACAGATACGCAGTATTTT.

This rearrangement joins TRBV18 to TRBJ2-2; TRBD2 might be the D (7 bases). Trimming took 6 bases from V and 4 from J, leaving 18 bases between them. Per the germline V gene, CDR1 is KGHSH and CDR2 is LQKENI. The CDR3 extends over 16 amino acids. The CDR3 loop reads CASSLGGRWATGELFF. In DNA, the CDR3 is TGTGCCAGCTCCCTCGGGGGGCGCTGGGCCACCGGGGAGCTGTTTTTT. The full variable domain, rest sourced from reference TRBV18 and TRBJ2-2, is NAGVMQNPRHLVRRRGQEARLRCSPMKGHSHVYWYRQLPEEGLKFMVYLQKENIIDESGMPKERFSAEFPKEGPSILRIQQVVRGDSAAYFCASSLGGRWATGELFFGEGSRLTVL.

V gene TRBV7-3 combines with J gene TRBJ2-3; TRBD2 aligns across 14 bases. This CDR3 has 16 residues. V shed 1 base, J shed 4 bases, and the junction held 1 base outside the gene matches. Germline lookup yields CDR1 SGHTA and CDR2 FQGTGA. CDR3 region: CASSLRLAGGSDTQYF. The DNA for the CDR3 is TGTGCCAGCAGCTTAAGACTAGCGGGAGGGTCAGATACGCAGTATTTT.

The chain carries TRBV18 and TRBJ1-1; tentatively, D is TRBD1 (6 bases). This CDR3 has 14 residues. Trimming took off 3 bases at V and 6 bases at J, with 14 bases between the two ends. Germline V gives CDR1 KGHSH, CDR2 LQKENI. The CDR3 nucleotides read TGTGCCAGCTCACCGACGACGGGGGGCGCTGAAGCTTTCTTT. Amino acids: CASSPTTGGAEAFF.

The rearrangement uses TRBV6-1 and TRBJ1-6; weak D call: TRBD1 (5 bases). Germline V gene data show CDR1 as MNHNS and CDR2 as SASEGT. V lost 7 bases, J lost 7 bases, and 14 bases lay in between. The CDR3 consists of 14 residues. The CDR3 region has the DNA TGTGCCAGCACTTCGGCCGGGGGAAATTCACCCCTCCACTTT. Residues: CASTSAGGNSPLHF.

The chain links TRBV11-2 to TRBJ2-3, with D possibly matching TRBD2 (6 bases). Germline V gene sequence: CDR1 SGHAT, CDR2 FQNNGV. The CDR3 loop spans 13 amino acids. Deletions cut 0 bases from V and 15 bases from J, with 16 bases between. CDR3 in DNA: TGTGCCAGCAGCTTAGATCCGGCACGGGAGCGATATTTT. Translation gives CASSLDPARERYF.

About this clone: Different DNA sequences within this sample yield the same CDR3. The chain links TRBV3-1 (or the pseudogene TRBV3-2) to TRBJ2-5, with D unresolved. Trimming took off 1 base at V and 4 bases at J, with 4 bases between the two ends. Germline CDR1 is LGHDT and CDR2 is YNNKEL (reference sequence). The CDR3 spans 12 residues. CDR3 bases: TGTGCCAGCAGCCAAGTGCGAGAGACCCAGTACTTC. Translating it yields CASSQVRETQYF.

The chain carries TRBV7-2 and TRBJ2-1, with TRBD1 matching 11 bases. The V segment lost 3 bases and the J segment 9 bases; nucleotides outside the gene matches: 7. Germline assignment: CDR1 SGHTA and CDR2 FQGNSA. CDR3 size: 15 residues. CDR3 nucleotide sequence: TGTGCCAGCAGCTTCCGGGACAGGGGGACCGGTGAGCAGTTCTTC. Translation: CASSFRDRGTGEQFF.

The chain links TRBV9 to TRBJ1-3; D gene ambiguous. The CDR3 is 14 amino acids. Deletions cut 1 base from V and 4 bases from J, with 9 bases between. CDR1 is SGDLS and CDR2 is YYNGEE in the germline V gene. CDR3 sequence reads: CASSVSTRGNTIYF. Here the CDR3 DNA reads TGTGCCAGCAGCGTAAGTACACGCGGAAACACCATATATTTT.

The gene calls are TRBV19 and TRBJ1-4; D remains ambiguous. The CDR3 is made up of 14 amino acids. The V end was cut by 7 bases, the J end by 6 bases, with 15 bases between. Germline lookup yields CDR1 LNHDA and CDR2 SQIVND (reference sequence). CDR3 DNA sequence: TGTGCCAGTACCCCCCCGGGATCGGATGAAAAACTGTTTTTT. Translated: CASTPPGSDEKLFF.

Written as DNA, the CDR3 is TGTGCCAGCAGCTTAGTCCAGGCTGAAGCTTTCTTT. The encoded protein is CASSLVQAEAFF. The rearrangement uses TRBV7-8 and TRBJ1-1; D unresolved. Germline CDR1 and CDR2: SGHVS and FQNEAQ. CDR3 size: 12 residues. V lost 1 base and J lost 6, with 6 bases in between.

V gene TRBV29-1 combines with J gene TRBJ2-3, with TRBD1 as a possible D gene (5 bases). Trimming left V 2 bases short and J 6 bases short, with 12 bases between. Germline loops: CDR1 SQVTM, CDR2 ANQGSEA. This CDR3 comprises 13 residues. The CDR3 is CSVESRPGDTQYF. CDR3 nucleotide sequence: TGCAGCGTTGAATCCAGGCCAGGGGATACGCAGTATTTT.

The chain links TRBV7-7 to TRBJ2-7, with 9 bases aligning to TRBD1. J was trimmed by 7 bases and V by 5 bases; bases with no gene match: 6. The CDR3 has 13 amino acids. From germline, CDR1 is SSHAT and CDR2 FNYEAQ (reference sequence). CDR3 DNA: TGTGCCAGCAGCCCACAGGGGGCAGGGGAGCAGTACTTC. It encodes CASSPQGAGEQYF.

The chain uses TRBV6-5 and TRBJ1-2, with D unresolved. The CDR3 runs 12 residues. The germline CDR1 and CDR2 sequences are MNHEY and SVGAGI. The V end was cut by 0 bases, the J end by 10 bases, with 9 bases between. The CDR3 is CASSYSGSLYTF. The CDR3 nucleotides are TGTGCCAGCAGTTACTCGGGGAGTCTCTACACCTTC.

This clone was recorded once. The chain has TRBV7-3 and TRBJ2-1; D is possibly TRBD2 (6 bases). Trimming pared 5 bases from V and 0 bases from J, leaving 11 bases between. This CDR3 region has 15 residues. Germline V CDR1 and CDR2: SGHTA, FQGTGA. Here the CDR3 DNA reads TGTGCCAGCAGCCCGCGGGGTTACTCCTACAATGAGCAGTTCTTC. Its protein is CASSPRGYSYNEQFF.

The rearrangement joins TRBV23-1 to TRBJ1-4, with D uncertain. TRBV23-1 is treated as an ORF (open reading frame) with a function not yet certain. V dropped 0 bases and J dropped 8 bases, with 10 bases sitting between them. The CDR3 consists of 14 residues. Here the CDR3 DNA reads TGCGCCAGCAGTCAATCGGCTCCGGAGGAAAAACTGTTTTTT. It yields the protein CASSQSAPEEKLFF.

CDR3: CASSRGGGYGYTF. CDR3 in DNA: TGCGCCAGCAGCCGAGGGGGCGGCTATGGCTACACCTTC. The chain has TRBV10-1 and TRBJ1-2; 7 bases agree with TRBD1. This CDR3 has 13 residues. V shed 6 bases, J shed 4 bases, and the junction held 5 bases outside the gene matches. The germline V gene has CDR1 WNHNN and CDR2 SYGVQD (reference sequence).

This sequence joins TRBV6-5 and TRBJ2-7; D may be TRBD2 (5 bases). Germline V gene sequence: CDR1 MNHEY, CDR2 SVGAGI. The CDR3 is made up of 15 amino acids. The germline V and J ends were trimmed by 0 bases and 6 bases, with 15 bases remaining between them. The CDR3 protein is CASSYSPLGRGEQYF. CDR3 nucleotide sequence: TGTGCCAGCAGTTACTCCCCCTTAGGACGGGGCGAGCAGTACTTC.

V is TRBV6-2 or TRBV6-3 and J is TRBJ2-1; 7 bases agree with TRBD2. The length of the CDR3 is 15 residues. The germline V gene has CDR1 MNHEY and CDR2 SVGEGT. Unmatched junction bases numbered 15, after V lost 6 bases and J lost 10 bases. The CDR3 loop is CASSAPGLGRGEQFF. DNA of the CDR3: TGTGCCAGCAGCGCTCCGGGCCTCGGGCGGGGGGAGCAGTTCTTC.

This clone has a handful of counts. The V gene is TRBV6-6, the J gene TRBJ1-1; D gene uncertain. Germline V gene sequence: CDR1 MNHNY, CDR2 SVGAGI (reference sequence). CDR3 length equals 11 residues. The V end was cut by 6 bases, the J end by 7 bases, with 9 bases between. The CDR3, as DNA: TGTGCCAGCAGGGCACAGCTTGAAGCTTTCTTT. The encoded protein is CASRAQLEAFF.

The V gene is TRBV5-1, the J gene TRBJ1-1; D might be TRBD1 (6 bases). Germline V lookup: CDR1 SGHRS, CDR2 YFSETQ. V was trimmed by 4 bases and J by 1 base, leaving 11 bases between them. This CDR3 spans 14 amino acids. The CDR3 DNA sequence: TGCGCCAGCAGCCTAACAGGGTCGAACACTGAAGCTTTCTTT. The encoded protein is CASSLTGSNTEAFF.